The 17 T cell receptor beta chains below all came from one sample that was sequenced in a study of T cells in Graves' hyperthyroidism and ophthalmopathy (dated by TCRdb to between 2018 and 2021). Library creation used multiplex PCR. Sequencing was performed on an Illumina HiSeq 2000. Amplification of TCR beta CDR3 regions was carried out from RNA transcripts. The TCR CDR3 was subjected to a first round of RT-PCR using the HTBI primer set and the Qiagen OneStep RT-PCR kit. Through fastp at Q25 and MiXCR, TCRdb rebuilt clones from the public reads, retaining in-frame beta chains. Entries are consolidated by CDR3 protein sequence, retaining the most common genes and DNA. This sample gives about 96,000 distinct CDR3 sequences in total; about half of them show up just once. The top ten clones comprise roughly a quarter of the sample. Sequencing was carried out using blood. These receptors came from a woman in her thirties or forties with Graves' hyperthyroidism.

Many counts were recorded for this clonotype. This chain links TRBV20-1 with TRBJ1-1; TRBD1 might be the D (5 bases). Per the germline V gene, CDR1 is DFQATT and CDR2 is SNEGSKA (reference sequence). Deletions cut 3 bases from V and 4 bases from J, with 12 bases between. CDR3 size: 13 residues. CDR3 amino acids: CSARGLALTEAFF. The CDR3 DNA reads TGCAGTGCTAGGGGGCTGGCGCTCACTGAAGCTTTCTTT.

The J gene is TRBJ1-1, the V gene TRBV6-5, with TRBD1 as a possible D gene (5 bases). The CDR3 spans 15 residues. V was clipped by 4 bases and J by 1 base, with 13 bases between them. Germline V gene data show CDR1 as MNHEY and CDR2 as SVGAGI. The CDR3 loop reads CASSSLLRGNTEAFF. In nucleotides, the CDR3 is TGTGCCAGCAGTTCCTTGCTGAGGGGGAACACTGAAGCTTTCTTT.

This chain connects TRBV15 to TRBJ2-7; tentatively, D is TRBD2 (5 bases). Germline CDR1 is LNHNV and CDR2 is YYDKDF (reference sequence). Trimming took 5 bases from V and 2 from J, leaving 10 bases between them. The CDR3 runs 13 residues. CDR3 sequence (DNA): TGTGCCACCAGCGTGGCGGGTGCCTACGAGCAGTACTTC. It translates to CATSVAGAYEQYF. Based on the CDR3 plus reference TRBV15 and TRBJ2-7, the full variable domain is DAMVIQNPRYQVTQFGKPVTLSCSQTLNHNVMYWYQQKSSQAPKLLFHYYDKDFNNEADTPDNFQSRRPNTSFCFLDIRSPGLGDTAMYLCATSVAGAYEQYFGPGTRLTVT.

On this clonotype: The missing conserved phenylalanine or tryptophan at the end of this CDR3 makes a read error likely. Because the CDR3's place on the DNA is in doubt, the DNA is left out and the CDR3 is given as listed by TCRdb. The chain joins TRBV7-8 to TRBJ2-6. The germline CDR1 and CDR2 sequences are SGHVS and FQNEAQ. The CDR3 extends over 8 residues, inclusive of both ends. The CDR3 protein is CASSLGLR.

This clonotype was observed a single time. The rearrangement links TRBV15 to TRBJ2-2, with 9 bases lining up with TRBD1. The CDR3 is made up of 16 amino acids. Trimming at V came to 3 bases and at J to 7 bases, leaving 9 bases not matched to a gene. In germline, CDR1 is LNHNV, CDR2 YYDKDF (reference sequence). The CDR3 sequence: CATSSLWTGEVGELFF. In nucleotides, the CDR3 is TGTGCCACCAGCAGCCTCTGGACAGGGGAGGTCGGGGAGCTGTTTTTT.

The chain recombines TRBV20-1 with TRBJ1-2, with 7 bases identical to TRBD1. The CDR3 consists of 11 residues. Trimming removed 5 bases from V and 12 bases from J; junction bases left unmatched: 9. Germline-derived CDR1 and CDR2 are DFQATT and SNEGSKA (reference sequence). DNA of the CDR3: TGCAGTGCTTACTCAGGGGGGGGCAACACCTTC. It specifies CSAYSGGGNTF.

This clonotype appeared many times. The chain joins TRBV5-1 to TRBJ1-1; D unclear. V lost 0 bases and J lost 7, with 10 bases in between. Germline CDR1 reads SGHRS; CDR2 reads YFSETQ. The length of the CDR3 is 13 residues. CDR3 sequence reads: CASSLGGNLEAFF. In nucleotides, the CDR3 is TGCGCCAGCAGCTTGGGAGGGAACCTTGAAGCTTTCTTT. The complete variable domain, with remaining parts taken from reference TRBV5-1 and TRBJ1-1, reads KAGVTQTPRYLIKTRGQQVTLSCSPISGHRSVSWYQQTPGQGLQFLFEYFSETQRNKGNFPGRFSGRQFSNSRSEMNVSTLELGDSALYLCASSLGGNLEAFFGQGTRLTVV.

At least ten counts were recorded for this clonotype. The V gene is TRBV20-1, the J gene TRBJ2-7, with 11 positions matching TRBD2. This CDR3 has 17 residues. After removal of 3 bases from V and 0 bases from J, the junction contained 10 bases not matched to a gene. The germline V gene encodes CDR1 DFQATT and CDR2 SNEGSKA (reference sequence). CDR3 sequence (DNA): TGCAGTGCTAGGGCCCTCATAGCGGGAGGGTCCTCCTACGAGCAGTACTTC. Protein product: CSARALIAGGSSYEQYF.

V gene TRBV29-1 combines with J gene TRBJ1-2; D unclear. Germline CDR1 is SQVTM and CDR2 is ANQGSEA. The CDR3 extends over 11 amino acids. Trimming stripped 4 bases from V and 4 bases from J, with 7 bases between. The CDR3 DNA follows: TGCAGCGTTGTGGATGGCTATGGCTACACCTTC. Amino acids: CSVVDGYGYTF.

The chain couples TRBV18 to TRBJ1-1; D is undetermined. From germline, CDR1 is KGHSH and CDR2 LQKENI. The V gene lost 2 bases and the J gene lost 4 bases, with 14 bases spanning the gap. This CDR3 spans 15 amino acids. CDR3 DNA: TGTGCCAGCTCACCAAAACTACCCCGGGGCACTGAAGCTTTCTTT. Its translation is CASSPKLPRGTEAFF.

The genes are TRBV2 and TRBJ1-1; D is unclear. The CDR3 length is 11 residues. The germline CDR1 and CDR2 sequences are SNHLY and FYNNEI. The CDR3: CARTLNTEAFF. CDR3 DNA sequence: TGTGCTAGAACACTGAACACTGAAGCTTTCTTT.

This sequence joins TRBV20-1 and TRBJ2-5, with 10 bases aligning to TRBD2. The CDR3 totals 14 residues. Germline V gene lookup returns CDR1 DFQATT and CDR2 SNEGSKA (reference sequence). The V gene end was trimmed by 4 bases and the J gene end by 4 bases; junction bases not matched to a gene: 6. The CDR3 nucleotides read TGCAGTGCTAAGAGGCTAGCGGGAGCAGAGACCCAGTACTTC. It specifies CSAKRLAGAETQYF.

This chain joins TRBV12-3 or TRBV12-4 and TRBJ2-3, with 14 bases matching TRBD2. The trim removed 5 bases at V and 1 base at J, leaving 14 bases unmatched. The CDR3 extends over 20 amino acids. The CDR3 spells CASSNERLAGGSQGTDTQYF. The CDR3 bases are TGTGCCAGCAGTAACGAAAGACTAGCGGGAGGGTCCCAGGGCACAGATACGCAGTATTTT.

With regard to this clonotype: A much larger clone differs by one base, so this may be a read error. V is TRBV20-1 and J is TRBJ2-3; no definite D call. The CDR3 has 14 amino acids. In germline, CDR1 is DFQATT, CDR2 SNEGSKA (reference sequence). V was shortened by 0 bases and J by 1 base, with 8 bases between the two germline ends. CDR3 coding DNA: TGCAGTGCTAGAGACGGACGCCGCACAGATACGCAGTATTTT. It encodes CSARDGRRTDTQYF.

The chain links TRBV29-1 to TRBJ2-5, with 11 nucleotides matching TRBD1. There are 13 residues in the CDR3. The J segment lost 5 bases and the V segment lost 3 bases, leaving 2 bases of the junction unmatched. Germline CDR1 SQVTM, CDR2 ANQGSEA. DNA of the CDR3: TGCAGCGTTGAGGGGACAGGGGGGGAGACCCAGTACTTC. Translating it yields CSVEGTGGETQYF.

In the case of this clonotype: One junction end does not reproduce the germline sequence, and a read error may be involved. Here the CDR3 reads CASSSRTSTVTGELFF. For the CDR3, the DNA is TGTGCAAGCAGCAGTCGGACTAGCACCGTGACCGGGGAGCTGTTTTTT. The chain uses TRBV11-2 and TRBJ2-2, with TRBD2 matching over 8 bases. CDR3 length equals 16 residues. Germline-derived CDR1 and CDR2 are SGHAT and FQNNGV.

This sequence joins TRBV10-3 and TRBJ2-7, with TRBD1 matching 9 bases. The J segment lost 4 bases and the V segment lost 9 bases, leaving 7 bases of the junction unmatched. The V gene's germline CDR1 is ENHRY and CDR2 SYGVKD. The CDR3 totals 13 residues. The CDR3 bases are TGTGCCATTCAAACAGGGGGCGGGTACGAGCAGTACTTC. Protein product: CAIQTGGGYEQYF.